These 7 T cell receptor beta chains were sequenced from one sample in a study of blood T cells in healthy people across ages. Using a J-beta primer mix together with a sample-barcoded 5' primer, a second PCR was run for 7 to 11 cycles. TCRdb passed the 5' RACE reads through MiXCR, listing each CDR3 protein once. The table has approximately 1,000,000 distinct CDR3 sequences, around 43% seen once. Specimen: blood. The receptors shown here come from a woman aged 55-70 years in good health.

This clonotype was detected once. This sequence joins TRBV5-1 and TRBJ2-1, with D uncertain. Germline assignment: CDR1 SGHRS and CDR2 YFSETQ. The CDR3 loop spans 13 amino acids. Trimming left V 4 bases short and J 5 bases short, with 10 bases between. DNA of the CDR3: TGCGCCAGCAGCCCAGTAGCCCACAATGAGCAGTTCTTC. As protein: CASSPVAHNEQFF.

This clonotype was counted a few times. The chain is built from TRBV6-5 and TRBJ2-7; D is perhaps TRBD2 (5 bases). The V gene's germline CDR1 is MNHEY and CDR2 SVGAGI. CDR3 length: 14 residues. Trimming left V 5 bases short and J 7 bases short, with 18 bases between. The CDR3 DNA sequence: TGTGCCAGCAGTCCCCAGAGAGGGTTCGGGGAGCAGTACTTC. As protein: CASSPQRGFGEQYF.

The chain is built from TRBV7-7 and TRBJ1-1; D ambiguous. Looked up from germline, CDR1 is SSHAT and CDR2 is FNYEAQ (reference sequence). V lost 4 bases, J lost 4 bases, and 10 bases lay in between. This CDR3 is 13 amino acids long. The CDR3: CASSYGPGTEAFF. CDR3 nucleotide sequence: TGTGCCAGCAGCTACGGACCGGGCACTGAAGCTTTCTTT. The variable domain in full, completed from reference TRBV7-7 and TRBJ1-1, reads GAGVSQSPRYKVTKRGQDVTLRCDPISSHATLYWYQQALGQGPEFLTYFNYEAQPDKSGLPSDRFSAERPEGSISTLTIQRTEQRDSAMYRCASSYGPGTEAFFGQGTRLTVV.

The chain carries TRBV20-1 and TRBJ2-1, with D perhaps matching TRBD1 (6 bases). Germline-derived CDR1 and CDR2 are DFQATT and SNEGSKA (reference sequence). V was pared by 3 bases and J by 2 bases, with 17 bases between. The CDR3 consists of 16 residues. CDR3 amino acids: CSARPRWGQPYNEQFF. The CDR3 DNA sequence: TGCAGTGCTAGGCCCCGATGGGGACAACCCTACAATGAGCAGTTCTTC.

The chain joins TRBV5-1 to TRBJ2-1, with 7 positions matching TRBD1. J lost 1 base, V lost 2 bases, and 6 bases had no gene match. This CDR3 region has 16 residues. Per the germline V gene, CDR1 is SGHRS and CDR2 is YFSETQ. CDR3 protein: CASSLKQGPSYNEQFF. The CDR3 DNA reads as TGCGCCAGCAGCTTAAAACAGGGGCCTTCCTACAATGAGCAGTTCTTC.

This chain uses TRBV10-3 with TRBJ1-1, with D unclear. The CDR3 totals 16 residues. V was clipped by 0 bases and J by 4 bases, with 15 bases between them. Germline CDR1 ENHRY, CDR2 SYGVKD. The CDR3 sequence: CAISESGGSGSTEAFF. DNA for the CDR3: TGTGCCATCAGTGAGTCGGGCGGGTCTGGGAGCACTGAAGCTTTCTTT.

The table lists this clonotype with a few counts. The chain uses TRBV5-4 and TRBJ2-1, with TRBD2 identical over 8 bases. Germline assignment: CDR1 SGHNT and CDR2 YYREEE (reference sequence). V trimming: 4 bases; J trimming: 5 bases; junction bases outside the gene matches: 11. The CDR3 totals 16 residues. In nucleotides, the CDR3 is TGTGCCAGCAGCCTGCAAGCGGGAGTCCTAGACAATGAGCAGTTCTTC. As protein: CASSLQAGVLDNEQFF.